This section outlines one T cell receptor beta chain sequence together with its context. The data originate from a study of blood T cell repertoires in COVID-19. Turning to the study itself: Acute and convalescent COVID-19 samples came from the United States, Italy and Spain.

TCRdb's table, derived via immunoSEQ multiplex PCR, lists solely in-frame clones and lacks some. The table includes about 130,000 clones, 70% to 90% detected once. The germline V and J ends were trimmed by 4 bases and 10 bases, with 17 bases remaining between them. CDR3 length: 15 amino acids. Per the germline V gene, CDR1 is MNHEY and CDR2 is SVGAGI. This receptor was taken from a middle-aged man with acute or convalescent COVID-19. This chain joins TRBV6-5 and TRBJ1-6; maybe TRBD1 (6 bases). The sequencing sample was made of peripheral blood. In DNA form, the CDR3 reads TGTGCCAGCAGTTTGGCGAGGACAGAGATATCACCCCTCCACTTT. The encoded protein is CASSLARTEISPLHF.